A selection of T cell receptor beta chains follows, all from one sample in a study of CD8 T cells in ankylosing spondylitis. One entry per CDR3 protein results from TCRdb running MiXCR on the 5' RACE reads. The sample lists more than 250,000 distinct CDR3 sequences; roughly 11% were seen once. Sequencing used blood, either unsorted or a sorted T cell fraction (not recorded which). All receptors come from a female donor with ankylosing spondylitis or in good health (not recorded which). CDR3s include the opening cysteine and the closing phenylalanine or tryptophan. The D gene is left open where the match is weak. Clone size is given for some rows only: seen once, a few or many times, or a class if the clone is expanded.

clone_size,d_call,v_call,j_call,cdr3_nt,cdr3_aa
NA,TRBD2,TRBV29-1,TRBJ2-7,TGCAGCGCCGGGACTAGCTATTCCTACGAGCAGTACTTC,CSAGTSYSYEQYF
many,NA,TRBV24-1,TRBJ2-2,TGTGCCACGAGGGGGAATGGGAACACCGGGGAGCTGTTTTTT,CATRGNGNTGELFF
many,NA,TRBV20-1,TRBJ2-4,TGCAGTGCTAGAGCACAGGGTTTAGCCAAAAACATTCAGTACTTC,CSARAQGLAKNIQYF
many,NA,TRBV20-1,TRBJ1-1,TGCAGTGCTAGGCCCGGGACGGCCTCCCTCATGAACACTGAAGCTTTCTTT,CSARPGTASLMNTEAFF
NA,TRBD1,TRBV6-1,TRBJ1-2,TGTGCCAGCAGAAGGGTACAGGGGGCGCGTGGCTACACCTTC,CASRRVQGARGYTF
many,TRBD2,TRBV29-1,TRBJ2-1,TGCAGCGTTCGACTAGCGGGAGAGCTAGTTCACTACAATGAGCAGTTCTTC,CSVRLAGELVHYNEQFF
NA,NA,TRBV19,TRBJ2-2,TGTGCCTCCTCGGGGACTCTGGGCGGGGAGCTGTTTTTT,CASSGTLGGELFF
few,NA,TRBV27,TRBJ1-1,TGTGCCAGCAGTTCCTTGGGGACTGAAGCTTTCTTT,CASSSLGTEAFF
many,NA,TRBV29-1,TRBJ2-7,TGCAGCGTTGTGCAGGGAGTCTCCTACGAGCAGTACTTC,CSVVQGVSYEQYF
many,NA,TRBV5-1,TRBJ2-3,TGCGCCAGCAGCTTGAAAGACCTCCACACAGATACGCAGTATTTT,CASSLKDLHTDTQYF
few,TRBD1,TRBV7-9,TRBJ1-1,TGTGCCAGCAGCTTAGTTGGGACAGGGTCCACTGAAGCTTTCTTT,CASSLVGTGSTEAFF
NA,NA,TRBV6-2/TRBV6-3,TRBJ2-2,TGTGCCAGCAGAAGGGTGGGGGAGCTGTTTTTT,CASRRVGELFF
many,NA,TRBV20-1,TRBJ1-4,TGCAGTGCTAGAGGGGGTGGGAAAACTAATGAAAAACTGTTTTTT,CSARGGGKTNEKLFF
NA,NA,TRBV5-1,TRBJ2-7,TGCGCCAGCAGCTTGGATAGTCAGGGACTCGACGAGCAGTACTTC,CASSLDSQGLDEQYF
few,TRBD1,TRBV5-6,TRBJ1-1,TGTGCCAGCAGCATATCAGACAGGGGTTCTCTCGAGGCTTTCTTT,CASSISDRGSLEAFF
many,NA,TRBV12-3/TRBV12-4,TRBJ2-5,TGTGCCAGCAGTTTATATCAGGGGACCCAGTACTTC,CASSLYQGTQYF
many,NA,TRBV27,TRBJ2-1,TGTGCCAGCAGTTTGGGATCAGCGCCGGGCTCCTACAATGAGCAGTTCTTC,CASSLGSAPGSYNEQFF
many,TRBD1,TRBV6-1,TRBJ1-6,TGTGCCAGCAGTCGCGTGACAGGGAGGGCTGTATATTCACCCCTCCACTTT,CASSRVTGRAVYSPLHF
NA,TRBD2,TRBV12-3/TRBV12-4,TRBJ2-1,TGTGCCAGCAACCCCGGACTAGCCTACGGTAACAATGAGCAGTTCTTC,CASNPGLAYGNNEQFF
few,TRBD1,TRBV20-1,TRBJ1-1,TGCAGTGCTAGTCGGGACAGAAGAATAAAGGCTTTCTTT,CSASRDRRIKAFF
NA,NA,TRBV5-1,TRBJ1-1,TGCGCCAGCAGCTTGGTTCCGGGAGGTCAGGCGAACACTGAAGCTTTCTTT,CASSLVPGGQANTEAFF
NA,NA,TRBV5-1,TRBJ1-2,TGCGCCAGCAGCGGCAGGGTGTCCTATGGCTACACCTTC,CASSGRVSYGYTF
NA,NA,TRBV5-5,TRBJ1-3,TGTGCCAGCAGCTTGGGCGGACGCTCTGGAAACACCATATATTTT,CASSLGGRSGNTIYF
few,NA,TRBV15,TRBJ1-2,TGTGCCACCAGCAGCTCCAGGGTTGGAGGGAACACCTTC,CATSSSRVGGNTF
many,TRBD2,TRBV20-1,TRBJ2-7,TGCAGTGCTCGGACTAGCGGACGAACCTACGAGCAGTACTTC,CSARTSGRTYEQYF
many,TRBD2,TRBV6-1,TRBJ2-5,TGTGCCAGCAGGGCCCTAGCGGGGCAAGAGACCCAGTACTTC,CASRALAGQETQYF
many,NA,TRBV7-8,TRBJ2-1,TGTGCCAGCAGCTTAGCGTCCGATGAGCAGTTCTTC,CASSLASDEQFF
many,TRBD2,TRBV11-2,TRBJ2-1,TGTGCCAGCAGCTCCGGGACTAGCGGGCCGATTTCCTACAATGAGCAGTTCTTC,CASSSGTSGPISYNEQFF
many,TRBD1,TRBV5-1,TRBJ1-1,TGCGCCAGCAGCATGGGACAGCTCAACACTGAAGCTTTCTTT,CASSMGQLNTEAFF
many,TRBD1,TRBV7-2,TRBJ2-1,TGTGCCAGCAGGACAGGGAATAGGGATGAGCAGTTCTTC,CASRTGNRDEQFF
many,NA,TRBV27,TRBJ2-7,TGTGCCAGCAGCTTGTCTCGGTGGCTGCCCAACGAGCAGTACTTC,CASSLSRWLPNEQYF
many,TRBD2,TRBV20-1,TRBJ2-5,TGCAGTGCTAGCGAAGCTAGCGGGAGTGCGGAGACCCAGTACTTC,CSASEASGSAETQYF